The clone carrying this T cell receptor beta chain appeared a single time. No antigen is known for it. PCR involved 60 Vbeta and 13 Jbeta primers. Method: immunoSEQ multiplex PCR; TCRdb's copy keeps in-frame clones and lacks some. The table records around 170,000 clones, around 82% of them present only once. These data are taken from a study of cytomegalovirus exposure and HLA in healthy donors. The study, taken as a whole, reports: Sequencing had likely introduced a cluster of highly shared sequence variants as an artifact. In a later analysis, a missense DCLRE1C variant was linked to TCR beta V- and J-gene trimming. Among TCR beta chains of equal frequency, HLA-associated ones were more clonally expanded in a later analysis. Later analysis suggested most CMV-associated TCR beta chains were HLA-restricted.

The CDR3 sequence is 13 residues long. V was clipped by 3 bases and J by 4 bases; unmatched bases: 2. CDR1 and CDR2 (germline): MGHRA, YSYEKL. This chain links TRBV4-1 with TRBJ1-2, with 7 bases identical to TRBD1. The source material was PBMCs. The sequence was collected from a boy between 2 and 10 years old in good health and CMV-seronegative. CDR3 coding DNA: TGCGCCAGCAGCCAGACAGGGTTCTATGGCTACACCTTC. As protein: CASSQTGFYGYTF.